One and the same sample provided the 10 T cell receptor beta chains below, sequenced in a study of blood T cells in healthy people across ages. The authors ran a second PCR of 7 to 11 cycles using a sample-barcoded 5' primer and a J-beta primer mix. TCRdb processed the 5' RACE reads anew with MiXCR; each CDR3 protein has one entry. Of about 280,000 distinct CDR3 sequences in the sample, around 29% were seen once. Sequenced material: blood. These receptors were collected from a woman aged 70-85 years in good health.

This clonotype showed up many times. J is TRBJ2-5 and V is TRBV20-1, with TRBD1 identical over 11 bases. This CDR3 is built from 16 residues. CDR1 DFQATT and CDR2 SNEGSKA come from the germline V gene (reference sequence). J lost 5 bases, V lost 6 bases, and 14 bases had no gene match. The DNA of the CDR3 is TGCAGTGCGGAGAGTGGACAGGGGGCGCGAGGCGAGACCCAGTACTTC. Translated, it gives CSAESGQGARGETQYF.

The J gene is TRBJ2-1, the V gene TRBV6-5; 9 nucleotides align to TRBD2. With V trimmed by 6 bases and J by 2 bases, 5 bases remained unmatched. CDR3 length: 15 residues. Per germline, CDR1 MNHEY and CDR2 SVGAGI. DNA of the CDR3: TGTGCCAGCAGCGTTGGCGGGAGGGCCTACAATGAGCAGTTCTTC. It yields the protein CASSVGGRAYNEQFF.

The chain is built from TRBV20-1 and TRBJ2-7; either TRBD1 or TRBD2 may fit D (5 bases each). Trimming left V 5 bases short and J 6 bases short, with 11 bases between. From germline, CDR1 is DFQATT and CDR2 SNEGSKA (reference sequence). The CDR3 extends over 11 amino acids. The CDR3 sequence is CSAWAGTEQYF. The CDR3 DNA is TGCAGTGCTTGGGCAGGGACCGAGCAGTACTTC.

This clonotype was counted between two and nine times. The V and J genes are TRBV3-1 and TRBJ2-7; 8 bases map to TRBD2. Germline CDR1 is LGHDT and CDR2 is YNNKEL (reference sequence). V lost 2 bases, J lost 2 bases, and 2 bases stayed unmatched. The CDR3 contains 14 residues. For the CDR3, the DNA is TGTGCCAGCAGCCAACAAGCGGGAGCCTACGAGCAGTACTTC. It encodes CASSQQAGAYEQYF.

This clonotype was counted a single time. The V and J genes are TRBV20-1 and TRBJ2-1, with D perhaps TRBD1 (6 bases). The CDR3 runs to 16 residues. CDR1 and CDR2 (germline): DFQATT, SNEGSKA (reference sequence). Deletions cut 4 bases from V and 7 bases from J, with 23 bases between. CDR3 amino acids: CSATEQGIVHFNEQFF. In DNA, the CDR3 is TGCAGTGCTACAGAACAGGGTATAGTCCATTTTAATGAGCAGTTCTTC.

The V call is TRBV20-1, the J call TRBJ1-2; TRBD1 is a possible D gene (6 bases). Looked up from germline, CDR1 is DFQATT and CDR2 is SNEGSKA (reference sequence). CDR3 length: 14 residues. V was trimmed by 0 bases and J by 4 bases, leaving 12 bases between them. The CDR3 spells CSARDSGQSYGYTF. DNA for the CDR3: TGCAGTGCTAGAGATTCCGGACAGTCCTATGGCTACACCTTC.

There are a few counts of this clonotype. This chain joins TRBV6-4 and TRBJ2-3, with 10 bases aligning to TRBD2. Germline CDR1 reads MRHNA; CDR2 reads SNTAGT. The CDR3 length is 16 residues. The V gene end was trimmed by 3 bases and the J gene end by 4 bases; junction bases not matched to a gene: 7. For the CDR3, the DNA is TGTGCCAGCAGTGAAGGTAGCGGGAGGCAATCAGATACGCAGTATTTT. Protein: CASSEGSGRQSDTQYF.

The rearrangement uses TRBV5-6 and TRBJ2-4; TRBD2 matches 11 bases. CDR1 SGHDT and CDR2 YYEEEE come from the germline V gene. This CDR3 contains 15 residues. The J segment lost 4 bases and the V segment lost 4 bases, leaving 4 bases of the junction unmatched. The CDR3 loop is CASSRGTSGKNIQYF. The CDR3 DNA reads as TGTGCCAGCAGCCGGGGGACTAGCGGAAAAAACATTCAGTACTTC.

This clonotype has only a few counts. One end of the junction fails to match germline, which may point to a read error. This chain uses TRBV12-3 or TRBV12-4 with TRBJ2-3; unclear D gene. This CDR3 contains 12 residues. For the CDR3, the DNA is TGTGCCAGTAGTTTATTCGAAGATACGCAGTATTTT. Protein product: CASSLFEDTQYF.

V gene TRBV28 combines with J gene TRBJ1-4; D is possibly TRBD1 (5 bases). Germline assignment: CDR1 MDHEN and CDR2 SYDVKM. The CDR3 spans 13 residues. V was shortened by 8 bases and J by 5 bases, with 12 bases between the two germline ends. Here the CDR3 DNA reads TGTGCCAGCTTGGGGCAGGAAAATGAAAAACTGTTTTTT. Translated: CASLGQENEKLFF. Supplemented by reference TRBV28 and TRBJ1-4, the full variable domain reads DVKVTQSSRYLVKRTGEKVFLECVQDMDHENMFWYRQDPGLGLRLIYFSYDVKMKEKGDIPEGYSVSREKKERFSLILESASTNQTSMYLCASLGQENEKLFFGSGTQLSVL.